This T cell receptor beta chain was recovered during a study of blood T cell repertoires in COVID-19. In the study overall: There were acute and convalescent COVID-19 samples, and they came from the United States, Italy and Spain. Sources were T cells, B-cell-depleted T cells, or PBMCs; the material itself was cDNA or gDNA.

In the original processing: Amplification of reference gene primers provided the estimated nucleated cell counts. Method: immunoSEQ multiplex PCR; TCRdb's copy keeps in-frame clones and lacks some. The DNA was the basis for D and trimming; V, J and clone size are from that table. The table shows about 91,000 clones, with roughly 71% occurring only once. The sequenced material came from peripheral blood. The receptor comes from a woman over 75 with acute or convalescent COVID-19.

CDR3 amino acids: CASSQNPGTGNQPQHF. The CDR3 region has the DNA TGTGCCAGCAGCCAAAACCCGGGGACAGGTAATCAGCCCCAGCATTTT. J is TRBJ1-5 and V is TRBV3-1 (or the pseudogene TRBV3-2); 8 positions agree with TRBD1. The CDR3 is 16 residues long. Germline loops: CDR1 LGHDT, CDR2 YNNKEL (reference sequence). The V gene end was trimmed by 2 bases and the J gene end by 4 bases; junction bases not matched to a gene: 7.